This T cell receptor beta chain is from a study of PD-1 blockade in classical Hodgkin lymphoma. Whole-study results and caveats: The repertoire differences lack a defined cause, possibly disease activity or prior therapy. Unlike CD8+ TCR diversity, which did not rise significantly by C4D1, CD4+ TCR diversity did. Diversity similar to that of newly diagnosed patients was seen at baseline in complete responders.

There are 15 residues in the CDR3. V lost 6 bases, J lost 0 bases, and 12 bases lay in between. CDR1 and CDR2 from the germline V gene are LNHDA and SQIVND (reference sequence). Measured with immunoSEQ multiplex PCR; TCRdb has only the in-frame clones, and not every one. The sample holds fewer than 50,000 clones, 86% seen once. As for this clone: Its antigen is not known.

Brentuximab vedotin exposure varied among the patients, all of whom had relapsed after autologous stem cell transplantation. This sequence originates from a human donor with classical Hodgkin lymphoma. V usage is TRBV19 and J usage is TRBJ2-4; the D call may be TRBD1 or TRBD2 (5 bases each). The material sequenced was peripheral blood mononuclear cells (PBMCs), taken before the second cycle of nivolumab. CDR3 in amino acids: CASSWDPIAKNIQYF. CDR3 nucleotides: TGTGCCAGTAGCTGGGACCCAATAGCCAAAAACATTCAGTACTTC.